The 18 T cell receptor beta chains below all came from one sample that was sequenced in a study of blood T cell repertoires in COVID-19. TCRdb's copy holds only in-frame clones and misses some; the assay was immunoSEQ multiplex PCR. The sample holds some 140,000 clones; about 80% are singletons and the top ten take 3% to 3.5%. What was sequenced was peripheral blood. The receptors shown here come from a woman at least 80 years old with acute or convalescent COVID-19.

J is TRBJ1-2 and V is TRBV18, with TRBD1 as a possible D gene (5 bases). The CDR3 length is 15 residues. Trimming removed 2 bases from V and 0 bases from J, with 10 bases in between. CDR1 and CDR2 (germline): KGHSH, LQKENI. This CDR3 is CASSPETEANYGYTF. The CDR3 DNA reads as TGTGCCAGCTCACCAGAGACAGAAGCTAACTATGGCTACACCTTC.

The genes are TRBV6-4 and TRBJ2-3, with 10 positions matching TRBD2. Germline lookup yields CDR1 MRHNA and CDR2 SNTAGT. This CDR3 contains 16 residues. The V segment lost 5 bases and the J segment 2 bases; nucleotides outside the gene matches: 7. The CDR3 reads CASSKTTSGPTDTQYF. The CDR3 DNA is TGTGCCAGCAGTAAGACGACTAGCGGGCCCACAGATACGCAGTATTTT.

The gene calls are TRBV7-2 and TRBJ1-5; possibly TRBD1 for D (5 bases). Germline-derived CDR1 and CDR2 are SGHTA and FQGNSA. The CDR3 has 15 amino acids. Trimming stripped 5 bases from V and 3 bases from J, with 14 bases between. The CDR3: CASSNRRGFNQPQHF. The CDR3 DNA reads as TGTGCCAGCAGCAACCGACGGGGGTTCAATCAGCCCCAGCATTTT.

The CDR3 protein is CASSLTGYNQPQHF. In DNA form, the CDR3 reads TGTGCCAGCAGCTTGACAGGCTACAATCAGCCCCAGCATTTT. The chain couples TRBV5-6 to TRBJ1-5; possibly TRBD1 for D (5 bases). Germline-derived CDR1 and CDR2 are SGHDT and YYEEEE. V was pared by 1 base and J by 3 bases, with 8 bases between. CDR3 length equals 14 residues.

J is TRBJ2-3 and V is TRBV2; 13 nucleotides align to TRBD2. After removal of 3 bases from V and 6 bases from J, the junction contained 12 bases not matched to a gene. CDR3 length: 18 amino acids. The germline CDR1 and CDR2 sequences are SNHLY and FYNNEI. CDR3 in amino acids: CASSDIVGLAGDLDTQYF. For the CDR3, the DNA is TGTGCCAGCAGTGATATAGTTGGACTAGCGGGGGATCTTGATACGCAGTATTTT.

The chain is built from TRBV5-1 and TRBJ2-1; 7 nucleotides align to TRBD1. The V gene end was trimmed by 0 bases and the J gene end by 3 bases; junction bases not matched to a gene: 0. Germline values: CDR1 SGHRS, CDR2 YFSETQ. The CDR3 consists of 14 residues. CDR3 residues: CASSLGDSYNEQFF. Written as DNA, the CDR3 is TGCGCCAGCAGCTTGGGGGACAGCTACAATGAGCAGTTCTTC.

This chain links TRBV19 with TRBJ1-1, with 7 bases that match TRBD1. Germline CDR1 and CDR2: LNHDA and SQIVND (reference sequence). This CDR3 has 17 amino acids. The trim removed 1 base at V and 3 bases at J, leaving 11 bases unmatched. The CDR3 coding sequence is TGTGCCAGTAGTATAGCTGGGGCAGGGGGAGTAGACACTGAAGCTTTCTTT. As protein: CASSIAGAGGVDTEAFF.

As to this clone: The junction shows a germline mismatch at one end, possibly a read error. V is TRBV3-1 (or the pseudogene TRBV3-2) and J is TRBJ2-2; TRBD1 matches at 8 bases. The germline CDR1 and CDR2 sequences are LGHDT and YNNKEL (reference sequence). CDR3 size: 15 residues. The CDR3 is CASRQGQGNTGELFF. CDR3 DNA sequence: TGTGCCAGCAGGCAAGGACAGGGTAACACCGGGGAGCTGTTTTTT.

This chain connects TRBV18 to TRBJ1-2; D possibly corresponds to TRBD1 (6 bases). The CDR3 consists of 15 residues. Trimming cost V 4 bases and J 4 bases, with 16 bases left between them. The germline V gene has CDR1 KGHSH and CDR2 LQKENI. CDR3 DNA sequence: TGTGCCAGCTCACAAACTCCCAGGGGCGGCTATGGCTACACCTTC. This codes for CASSQTPRGGYGYTF. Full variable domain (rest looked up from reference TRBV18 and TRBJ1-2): NAGVMQNPRHLVRRRGQEARLRCSPMKGHSHVYWYRQLPEEGLKFMVYLQKENIIDESGMPKERFSAEFPKEGPSILRIQQVVRGDSAAYFCASSQTPRGGYGYTFGSGTRLTVV.

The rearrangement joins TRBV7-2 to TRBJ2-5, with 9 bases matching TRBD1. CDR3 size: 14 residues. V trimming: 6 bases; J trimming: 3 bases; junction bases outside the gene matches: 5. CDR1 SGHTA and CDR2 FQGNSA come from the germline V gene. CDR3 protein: CASSIRTGEETQYF. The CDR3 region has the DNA TGTGCCAGCAGTATCAGGACAGGGGAAGAGACCCAGTACTTC.

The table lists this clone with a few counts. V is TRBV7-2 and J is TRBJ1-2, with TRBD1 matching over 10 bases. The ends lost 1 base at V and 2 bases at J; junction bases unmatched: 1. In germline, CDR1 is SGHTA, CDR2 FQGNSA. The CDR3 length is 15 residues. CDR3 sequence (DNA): TGTGCCAGCAGCTTAGTGGGACAGGGGAACTATGGCTACACCTTC. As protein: CASSLVGQGNYGYTF.

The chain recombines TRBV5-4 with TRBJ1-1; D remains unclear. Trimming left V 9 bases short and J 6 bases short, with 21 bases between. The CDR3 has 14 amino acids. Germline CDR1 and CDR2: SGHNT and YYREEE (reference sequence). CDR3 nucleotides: TGTGCCACCAGAGCGTCTGCGCACGTCCCTGAAGCTTTCTTT. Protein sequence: CATRASAHVPEAFF.

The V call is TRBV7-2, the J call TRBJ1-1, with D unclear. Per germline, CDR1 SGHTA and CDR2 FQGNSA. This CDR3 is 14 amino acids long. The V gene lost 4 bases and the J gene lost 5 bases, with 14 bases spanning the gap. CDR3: CASSSAAGYTEAFF. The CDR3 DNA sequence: TGTGCCAGCAGCTCGGCCGCCGGGTATACTGAAGCTTTCTTT.

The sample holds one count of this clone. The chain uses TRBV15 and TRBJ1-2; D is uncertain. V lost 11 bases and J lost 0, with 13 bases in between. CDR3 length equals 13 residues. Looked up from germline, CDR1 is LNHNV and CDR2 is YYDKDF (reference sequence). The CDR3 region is CAVSGGANYGYTF. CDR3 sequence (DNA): TGTGCCGTATCGGGAGGCGCTAACTATGGCTACACCTTC.

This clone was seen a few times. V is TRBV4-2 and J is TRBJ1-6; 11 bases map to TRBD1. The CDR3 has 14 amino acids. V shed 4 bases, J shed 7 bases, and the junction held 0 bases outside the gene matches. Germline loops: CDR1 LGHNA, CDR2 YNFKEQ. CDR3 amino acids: CASSRDRGNSPLHF. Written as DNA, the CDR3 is TGTGCCAGCAGCCGGGACAGGGGGAATTCACCCCTCCACTTT.

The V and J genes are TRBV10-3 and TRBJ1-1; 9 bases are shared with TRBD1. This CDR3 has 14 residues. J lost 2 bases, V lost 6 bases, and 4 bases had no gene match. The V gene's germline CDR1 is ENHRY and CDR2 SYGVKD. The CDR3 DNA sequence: TGTGCCATCAGCGGGACAGGGTTAAACACTGAAGCTTTCTTT. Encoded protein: CAISGTGLNTEAFF.

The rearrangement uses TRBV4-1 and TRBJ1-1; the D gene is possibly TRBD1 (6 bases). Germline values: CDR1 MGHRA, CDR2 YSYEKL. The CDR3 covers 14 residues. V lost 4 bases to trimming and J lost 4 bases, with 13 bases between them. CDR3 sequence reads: CASSPYREATEAFF. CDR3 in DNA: TGCGCCAGCAGCCCGTACAGGGAAGCCACTGAAGCTTTCTTT.

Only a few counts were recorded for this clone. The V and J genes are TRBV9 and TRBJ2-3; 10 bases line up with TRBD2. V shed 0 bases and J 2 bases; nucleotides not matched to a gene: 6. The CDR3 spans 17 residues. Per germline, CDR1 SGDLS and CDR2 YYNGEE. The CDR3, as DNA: TGTGCCAGCAGCGTAGGGTTAGCGGGGGGTGTCACAGATACGCAGTATTTT. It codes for CASSVGLAGGVTDTQYF.